The rows below give T cell receptor beta chains drawn from one sample of a study of blood T cell repertoires in COVID-19. Generated by immunoSEQ multiplex PCR, the TCRdb table keeps only in-frame clones and is missing some. Of some 150,000 clones listed, around 83% were seen once; the top ten hold roughly 5.7%. The sample taken for sequencing was PBMCs or T cells enriched from blood (not recorded which). These receptors all come from a woman in her 50s who had been exposed to COVID-19. CDR3s include the opening cysteine and the closing phenylalanine or tryptophan. D genes are given only for firm matches. Size is omitted from some rows. Given values are once, few, many or a class for expanded clones.

>.|.|11|TRBJ1-2|TRBV20-1
CSGFQGHGYTF
TGCAGTGGGTTCCAGGGTCATGGCTACACCTTC
>.|TRBD2|16|TRBJ2-5|TRBV5-4
CASSSQIAGIIETQYF
TGTGCCAGCAGCTCCCAGATAGCGGGGATTATAGAGACCCAGTACTTC
>.|.|15|TRBJ1-1|TRBV10-1
CASSRSQGAGTEAFF
TGCGCCTCAAGCCGCTCACAGGGCGCTGGAACTGAAGCTTTCTTT
>.|TRBD1|13|TRBJ1-1|TRBV7-9
CASILATGGTAFF
TGTGCCAGCATCCTGGCGACAGGGGGCACGGCTTTCTTT
>.|TRBD2|15|TRBJ2-7|TRBV6-5
CASSYRLAGVSEQYF
TGTGCCAGCAGTTACAGACTAGCGGGAGTGAGCGAGCAGTACTTC
>few|.|12|TRBJ2-1|TRBV3-1/TRBV3-2
CASSHLAYEQFF
TGTGCCAGCAGCCACCTAGCATATGAGCAGTTCTTC
>.|TRBD2|17|TRBJ2-2|TRBV7-9
CASSFSGGLAGAGELFF
TGTGCCAGCAGCTTTTCAGGGGGACTAGCGGGAGCCGGGGAGCTGTTTTTT
>.|.|15|TRBJ2-1|TRBV5-6
CASSFASGTYNEQFF
TGTGCCAGCAGCTTCGCCTCAGGAACCTACAATGAGCAGTTCTTC
>.|TRBD1|17|TRBJ1-6|TRBV4-3
CASSQSVGRGFNSPLHF
TGCGCCAGCAGCCAATCCGTCGGCAGGGGGTTTAATTCACCCCTCCACTTT
>once|TRBD1|17|TRBJ1-1|TRBV14
CASSQDYGQGARGEAFF
TGTGCCAGCAGCCAAGATTATGGACAGGGGGCTCGGGGTGAAGCTTTCTTT
>.|TRBD1|13|TRBJ1-1|TRBV7-9
CASSLGIGGRAFF
TGTGCCAGCAGCTTAGGTATAGGGGGCAGGGCTTTCTTT
>.|TRBD1|13|TRBJ1-2|TRBV29-1
CSARTGGNYGYTF
TGCAGCGCCCGGACAGGGGGGAACTATGGCTACACCTTC
>.|.|16|TRBJ2-1|TRBV19
CASSISASHAYNEQFF
TGTGCCAGTAGTATCAGTGCTAGTCACGCCTACAATGAGCAGTTCTTC
>few|.|15|TRBJ2-5|TRBV19
CASSTTGTKQETQYF
TGTGCCAGTAGTACAACCGGGACAAAGCAAGAGACCCAGTACTTC
>once|.|13|TRBJ1-2|TRBV7-8
CASSKTPNYGYTF
TGTGCCAGCAGCAAGACACCAAACTATGGCTACACCTTC
>.|TRBD2|16|TRBJ2-7|TRBV5-1
CASSLGAVGRDYEQYF
TGCGCCAGCAGCTTGGGAGCGGTCGGGAGGGACTACGAGCAGTACTTC
>few|TRBD1|15|TRBJ1-5|TRBV19
CASQVPGQGNQPQHF
TGTGCCAGCCAAGTCCCGGGACAGGGAAATCAGCCCCAGCATTTT
>few|.|13|TRBJ1-3|TRBV20-1
CSASEIQGGTIYF
TGCAGTGCTAGTGAAATACAAGGGGGCACCATATATTTT
>.|TRBD2|16|TRBJ2-2|TRBV11-3
CASSLRASGGNGELFF
TGTGCCAGCAGCTTAAGGGCTAGCGGGGGGAACGGGGAGCTGTTTTTT
>.|.|13|TRBJ2-5|TRBV7-2
CASSSGLRETQYF
TGTGCCAGCAGCTCGGGACTCCGCGAGACCCAGTACTTC
>.|TRBD1|15|TRBJ1-4|TRBV27
CASSLRDRGAEKLFF
TGTGCCAGCAGTTTACGGGACAGGGGGGCGGAAAAACTGTTTTTT
>.|.|14|TRBJ1-5|TRBV5-6
CASSGQRFNQPQHF
TGTGCCAGCAGTGGACAGAGGTTCAATCAGCCCCAGCATTTT
>.|TRBD2|15|TRBJ2-3|TRBV5-5
CASSLASGITDTQYF
TGTGCCAGCAGCTTGGCTAGCGGGATCACAGATACGCAGTATTTT
>.|.|13|TRBJ1-5|TRBV12-5
CASGSYSNQPQHF
TGTGCTAGTGGCTCTTATAGCAATCAGCCCCAGCATTTT
>few|TRBD1|15|TRBJ1-5|TRBV19
CASSIDRASNQPQHF
TGTGCCAGTAGCATTGACAGGGCAAGCAATCAGCCCCAGCATTTT
>.|TRBD1|16|TRBJ1-5|TRBV19
CASSTRTGPSNQPQHF
TGTGCCAGTAGTACAAGGACAGGACCTAGCAATCAGCCCCAGCATTTT
>.|.|15|TRBJ2-3|TRBV4-3
CASSQDAYITDTQYF
TGCGCCAGCAGCCAAGATGCCTATATCACAGATACGCAGTATTTT
>.|.|13|TRBJ2-7|TRBV5-6
CASSLGQIVEQYF
TGTGCCAGCAGCCTGGGACAAATTGTCGAGCAGTACTTC
>.|.|15|TRBJ2-5|TRBV18
CASSLNRDIQETQYF
TGTGCCAGCTCACTAAACCGGGACATCCAAGAGACCCAGTACTTC
>.|TRBD1|14|TRBJ1-1|TRBV4-2
CASSLDRGSTEAFF
TGTGCCAGCAGCCTGGACAGGGGGAGTACTGAAGCTTTCTTT
>.|.|15|TRBJ1-6|TRBV9
CASSSTGGGDSPLHF
TGTGCCAGCAGCTCCACTGGGGGGGGTGATTCACCCCTCCACTTT
>.|.|14|TRBJ1-1|TRBV9
CASSVSLLNTEAFF
TGTGCCAGCAGCGTCTCGCTACTTAACACTGAAGCTTTCTTT
>.|.|11|TRBJ1-5|TRBV2
CASGENQPQHF
TGTGCCTCGGGGGAAAATCAGCCCCAGCATTTT
>.|.|16|TRBJ1-5|TRBV6-1
CASSDRFDRGNQPQHF
TGTGCCAGCAGTGATAGGTTCGACAGAGGAAATCAGCCCCAGCATTTT
>few|TRBD1|14|TRBJ1-1|TRBV29-1
CSVDRGERRTEAFF
TGCAGCGTAGACAGGGGGGAAAGACGCACTGAAGCTTTCTTT
>.|TRBD1|15|TRBJ2-7|TRBV2
CASSPTGGAGYEQYF
TGTGCCAGCAGCCCTACAGGGGGTGCAGGCTACGAGCAGTACTTC
>few|.|17|TRBJ2-1|TRBV7-8
CASSLFQGAAPYNEQFF
TGTGCCAGCAGCTTATTCCAAGGGGCAGCTCCCTACAATGAGCAGTTCTTC
>.|TRBD1|14|TRBJ2-5|TRBV11-3
CASSWTGIQETQYF
TGTGCCAGCAGCTGGACAGGGATCCAAGAGACCCAGTACTTC
>.|.|13|TRBJ1-1|TRBV19
CASRDTFVTEAFF
TGTGCCAGTAGGGACACCTTCGTCACTGAAGCTTTCTTT
>.|TRBD1|16|TRBJ1-2|TRBV9
CASSVPRAGGENGYTF
TGTGCCAGCAGCGTCCCCAGGGCAGGGGGAGAGAATGGCTACACCTTC
>.|TRBD1|13|TRBJ1-5|TRBV7-8
CASSRQGNQPQHF
TGTGCCAGCAGCCGACAGGGGAATCAGCCCCAGCATTTT
>.|TRBD2|17|TRBJ2-1|TRBV30
CAWSVGPLAELGYEQFF
TGTGCCTGGAGTGTGGGTCCCCTAGCGGAGTTGGGTTATGAGCAGTTCTTC
>.|.|14|TRBJ1-3|TRBV27
CASSPRQRGNTIYF
TGTGCCAGCAGTCCCAGACAGAGGGGAAACACCATATATTTT
>.|TRBD2|13|TRBJ2-4|TRBV2
CARNSGSENIQYF
TGTGCCAGAAATAGCGGGAGCGAAAACATTCAGTACTTC
>.|.|14|TRBJ2-2|TRBV29-1
CSARGRENTGELFF
TGCAGCGCCCGAGGGCGGGAGAACACCGGGGAGCTGTTTTTT
>.|TRBD1|14|TRBJ1-5|TRBV30
CAWSAGQRNQPQHF
TGTGCCTGGAGTGCGGGACAGAGAAATCAGCCCCAGCATTTT
>.|TRBD1|19|TRBJ1-5|TRBV20-1
CSASWTGDRPRSINQPQHF
TGCAGTGCTAGTTGGACAGGGGACCGTCCCCGATCTATCAATCAGCCCCAGCATTTT